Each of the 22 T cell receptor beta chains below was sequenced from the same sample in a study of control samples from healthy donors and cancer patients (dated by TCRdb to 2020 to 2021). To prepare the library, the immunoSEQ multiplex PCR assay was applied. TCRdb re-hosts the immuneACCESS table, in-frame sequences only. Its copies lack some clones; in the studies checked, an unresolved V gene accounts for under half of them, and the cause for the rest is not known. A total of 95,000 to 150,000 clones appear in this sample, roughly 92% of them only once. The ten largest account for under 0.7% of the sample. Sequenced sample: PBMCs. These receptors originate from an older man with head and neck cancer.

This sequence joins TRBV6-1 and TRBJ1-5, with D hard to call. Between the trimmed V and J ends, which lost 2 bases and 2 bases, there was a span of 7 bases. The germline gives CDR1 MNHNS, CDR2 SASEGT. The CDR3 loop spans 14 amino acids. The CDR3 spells CASSENKGNQPQHF. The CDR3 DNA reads TGTGCCAGCAGTGAAAATAAGGGCAATCAGCCCCAGCATTTT.

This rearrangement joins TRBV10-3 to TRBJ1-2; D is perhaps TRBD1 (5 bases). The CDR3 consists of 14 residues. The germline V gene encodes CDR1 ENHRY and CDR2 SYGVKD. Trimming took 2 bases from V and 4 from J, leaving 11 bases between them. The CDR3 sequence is CAISESRDGYGYTF. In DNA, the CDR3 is TGTGCCATCAGTGAGAGCAGGGACGGCTATGGCTACACCTTC.

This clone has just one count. The CDR3 DNA follows: TGTGCCAGCGGGAGGGCCCAGGAGACCCAGTACTTC. Translated: CASGRAQETQYF. The chain carries TRBV7-2 and TRBJ2-5, with 7 bases lining up with TRBD2. Trimming removed 8 bases from V and 5 bases from J; junction bases left unmatched: 5. Germline V gene sequence: CDR1 SGHTA, CDR2 FQGNSA. This CDR3 region has 12 residues.

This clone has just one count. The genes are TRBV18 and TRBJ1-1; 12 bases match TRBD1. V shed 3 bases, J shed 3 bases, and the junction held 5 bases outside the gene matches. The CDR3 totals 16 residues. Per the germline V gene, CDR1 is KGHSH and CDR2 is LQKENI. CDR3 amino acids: CASSPRDRGPHTEAFF. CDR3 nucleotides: TGTGCCAGCTCACCCAGGGACAGGGGGCCTCACACTGAAGCTTTCTTT.

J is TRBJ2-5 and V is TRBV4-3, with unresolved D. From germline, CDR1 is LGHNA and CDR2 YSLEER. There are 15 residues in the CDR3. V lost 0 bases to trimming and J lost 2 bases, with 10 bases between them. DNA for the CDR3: TGCGCCAGCAGCCAAGACATCGGACGGCAAGAGACCCAGTACTTC. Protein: CASSQDIGRQETQYF.

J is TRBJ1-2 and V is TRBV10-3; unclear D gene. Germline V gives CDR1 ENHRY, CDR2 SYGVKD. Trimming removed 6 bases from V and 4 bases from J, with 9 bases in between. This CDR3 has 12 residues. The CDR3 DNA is TGTGCCATCAGCGGGTCGGTCTATGGCTACACCTTC. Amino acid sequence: CAISGSVYGYTF.

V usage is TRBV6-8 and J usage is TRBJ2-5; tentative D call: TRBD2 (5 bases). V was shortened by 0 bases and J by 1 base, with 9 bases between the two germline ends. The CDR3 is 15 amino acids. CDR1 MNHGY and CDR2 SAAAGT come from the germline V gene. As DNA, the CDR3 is TGTGCCAGCAGTTACTCAGAGCGGAGCCAAGAGACCCAGTACTTC. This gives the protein CASSYSERSQETQYF.

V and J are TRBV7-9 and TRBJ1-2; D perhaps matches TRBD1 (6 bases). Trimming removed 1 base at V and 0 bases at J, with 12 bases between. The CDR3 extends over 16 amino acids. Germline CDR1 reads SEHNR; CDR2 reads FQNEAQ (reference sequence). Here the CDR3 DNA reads TGTGCCAGCAGCTTAGTCAATCGGGGGCCTAACTATGGCTACACCTTC. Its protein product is CASSLVNRGPNYGYTF. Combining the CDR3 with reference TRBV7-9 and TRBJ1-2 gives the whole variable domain DTGVSQNPRHKITKRGQNVTFRCDPISEHNRLYWYRQTLGQGPEFLTYFQNEAQLEKSRLLSDRFSAERPKGSFSTLEIQRTEQGDSAMYLCASSLVNRGPNYGYTFGSGTRLTVV.

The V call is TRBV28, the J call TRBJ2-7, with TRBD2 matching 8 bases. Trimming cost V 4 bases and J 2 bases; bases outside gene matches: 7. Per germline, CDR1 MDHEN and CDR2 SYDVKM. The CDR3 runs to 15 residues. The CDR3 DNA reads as TGTGCCAGCAGTTACAGCGGGAGTCCAGCCTACGAGCAGTACTTC. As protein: CASSYSGSPAYEQYF. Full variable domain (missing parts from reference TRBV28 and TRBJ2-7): DVKVTQSSRYLVKRTGEKVFLECVQDMDHENMFWYRQDPGLGLRLIYFSYDVKMKEKGDIPEGYSVSREKKERFSLILESASTNQTSMYLCASSYSGSPAYEQYFGPGTRLTVT.

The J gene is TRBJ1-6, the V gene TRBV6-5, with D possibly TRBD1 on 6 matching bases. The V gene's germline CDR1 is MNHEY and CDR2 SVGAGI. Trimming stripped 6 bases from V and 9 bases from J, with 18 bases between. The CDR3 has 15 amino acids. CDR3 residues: CASRPQQGRGSPLHF. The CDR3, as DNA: TGTGCCAGCAGACCCCAACAGGGCAGAGGTTCACCCCTCCACTTT.

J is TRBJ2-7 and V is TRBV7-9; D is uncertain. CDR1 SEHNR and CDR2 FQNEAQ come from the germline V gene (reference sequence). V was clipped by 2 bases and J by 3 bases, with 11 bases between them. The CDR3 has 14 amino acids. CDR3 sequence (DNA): TGTGCCAGCAGCTTAATGTCTAGTCACTACGAGCAGTACTTC. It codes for CASSLMSSHYEQYF.

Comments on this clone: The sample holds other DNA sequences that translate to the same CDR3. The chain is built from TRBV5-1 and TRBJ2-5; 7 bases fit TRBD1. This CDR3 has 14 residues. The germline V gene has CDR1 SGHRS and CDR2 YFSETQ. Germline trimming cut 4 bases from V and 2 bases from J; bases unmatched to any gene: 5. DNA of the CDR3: TGCGCCAGCAGCCCCGGGACAGCACAAGAGACCCAGTACTTC. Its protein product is CASSPGTAQETQYF.

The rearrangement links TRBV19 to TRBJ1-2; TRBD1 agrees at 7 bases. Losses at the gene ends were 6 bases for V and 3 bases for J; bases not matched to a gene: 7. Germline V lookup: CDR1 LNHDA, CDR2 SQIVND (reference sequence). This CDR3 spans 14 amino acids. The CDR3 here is CASSPTGRDYGYTF. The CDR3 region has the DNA TGTGCCAGTAGCCCGACAGGGCGGGACTATGGCTACACCTTC.

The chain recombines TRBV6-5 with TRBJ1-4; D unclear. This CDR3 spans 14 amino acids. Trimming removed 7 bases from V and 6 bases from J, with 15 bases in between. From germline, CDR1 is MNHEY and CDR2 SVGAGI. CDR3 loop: CASTRLLQDEKLFF. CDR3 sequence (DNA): TGTGCCAGCACAAGACTCCTCCAGGATGAAAAACTGTTTTTT.

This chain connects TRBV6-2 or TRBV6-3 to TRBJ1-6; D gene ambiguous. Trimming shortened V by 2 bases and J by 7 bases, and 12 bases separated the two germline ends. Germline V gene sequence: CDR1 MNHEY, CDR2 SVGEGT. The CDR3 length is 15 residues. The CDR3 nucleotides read TGTGCCAGCAGTTACGCACGGCAGTGGAATTCACCCCTCCACTTT. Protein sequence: CASSYARQWNSPLHF.

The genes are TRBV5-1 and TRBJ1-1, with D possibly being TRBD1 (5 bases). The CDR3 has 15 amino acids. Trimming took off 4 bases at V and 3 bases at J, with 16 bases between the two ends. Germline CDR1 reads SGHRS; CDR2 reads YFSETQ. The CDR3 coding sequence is TGCGCCAGCAGCCATCCTAGGGGCAGGGACACTGAAGCTTTCTTT. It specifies CASSHPRGRDTEAFF.

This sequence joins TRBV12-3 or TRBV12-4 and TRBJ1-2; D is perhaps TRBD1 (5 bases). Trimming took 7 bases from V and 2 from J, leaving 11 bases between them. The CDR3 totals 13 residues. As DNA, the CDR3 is TGTGCCAGCAACCGGGACCCAAACTATGGCTACACCTTC. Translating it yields CASNRDPNYGYTF.

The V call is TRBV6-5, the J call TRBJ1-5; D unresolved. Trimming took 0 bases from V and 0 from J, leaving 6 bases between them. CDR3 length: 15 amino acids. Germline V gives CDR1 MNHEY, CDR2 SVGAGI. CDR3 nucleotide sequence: TGTGCCAGCAGTTACTCCCGGGATAGCAATCAGCCCCAGCATTTT. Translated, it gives CASSYSRDSNQPQHF.

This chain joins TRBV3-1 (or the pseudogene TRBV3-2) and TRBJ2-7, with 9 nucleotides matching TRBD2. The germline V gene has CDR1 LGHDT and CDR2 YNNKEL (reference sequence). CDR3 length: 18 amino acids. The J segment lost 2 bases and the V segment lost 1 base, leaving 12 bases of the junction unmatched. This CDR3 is CASSQGVSGSFKPYEQYF. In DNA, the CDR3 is TGTGCCAGCAGCCAAGGGGTTAGCGGGAGCTTTAAGCCCTACGAGCAGTACTTC.

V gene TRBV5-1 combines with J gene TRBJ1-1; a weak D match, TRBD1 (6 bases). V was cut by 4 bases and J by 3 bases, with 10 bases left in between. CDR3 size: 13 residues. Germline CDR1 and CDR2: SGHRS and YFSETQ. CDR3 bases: TGCGCCAGCAGCCTGGGGGCGGACACTGAAGCTTTCTTT. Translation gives CASSLGADTEAFF.

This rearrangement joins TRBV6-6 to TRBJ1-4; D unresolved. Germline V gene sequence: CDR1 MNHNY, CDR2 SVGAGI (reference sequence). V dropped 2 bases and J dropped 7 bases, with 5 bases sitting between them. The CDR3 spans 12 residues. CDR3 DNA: TGTGCCAGCAGTTACGGCGGTGAAAAACTGTTTTTT. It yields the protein CASSYGGEKLFF.

The CDR3 region is CASSLGAGGGTDTQYF. The CDR3 DNA sequence: TGTGCCAGCAGCTTAGGAGCGGGAGGTGGCACAGATACGCAGTATTTT. The chain recombines TRBV11-3 with TRBJ2-3; 9 bases fit TRBD2. The germline V gene encodes CDR1 SGHNT and CDR2 YENEEA. The V segment lost 1 base and the J segment 1 base; nucleotides outside the gene matches: 3. CDR3 size: 16 residues.